This passage covers 5 T cell receptor beta chains from one sample sequenced in a study of Tregs in tolerant kidney transplant recipients. Recipients received nonmyeloablative bone marrow transplants from related graft donors, with transient mixed chimerism. Clones were read by immunoSEQ multiplex PCR, and TCRdb kept only the in-frame ones, dropping some. There are about 90,000 clones in the sample; 80% to 95% occur only once, and roughly 1.5% lies in the top ten. This specimen was CD4+ T cells from blood (PBMCs), taken 12 months after the transplant. The receptors shown here come from a human patient who received a combined kidney and bone marrow transplant. The graft donor may have contributed some T cells.

In DNA, the CDR3 is TGTGCCAGCAGCTTAGCGGTGGCAGGGGGCCCCCAAGAGACCCAGTACTTC. It specifies CASSLAVAGGPQETQYF. This chain uses TRBV7-9 with TRBJ2-5; 8 bases line up with TRBD1. Germline values: CDR1 SEHNR, CDR2 FQNEAQ (reference sequence). Unmatched junction bases numbered 7, after V lost 0 bases and J lost 1 base. There are 17 residues in the CDR3.

About this clone: Other nucleotide sequences in the sample specify the same CDR3. The genes are TRBV9 and TRBJ1-6, with D perhaps matching TRBD1 (5 bases). Deletions cut 2 bases from V and 6 bases from J, with 12 bases between. Germline CDR1 reads SGDLS; CDR2 reads YYNGEE. CDR3 length: 15 amino acids. CDR3: CASSVGATPNSPLHF. The CDR3 DNA reads TGTGCCAGCAGCGTTGGGGCCACCCCTAATTCACCCCTCCACTTT.

The gene calls are TRBV5-1 and TRBJ2-3; TRBD2 might be the D (6 bases). Germline CDR1 reads SGHRS; CDR2 reads YFSETQ. This CDR3 has 14 residues. Trimming stripped 5 bases from V and 3 bases from J, with 13 bases between. The CDR3 protein is CASRGGWGTDTQYF. The CDR3 DNA is TGCGCCAGCAGGGGGGGTTGGGGAACAGATACGCAGTATTTT.

This clone has just one count. The rearrangement joins TRBV7-4 to TRBJ1-4; 7 bases align to TRBD1. V dropped 1 base and J dropped 8; count of bases not matched to a gene: 7. Germline CDR1 is SGHVT and CDR2 is SQSDAQ. This CDR3 is 15 amino acids long. The CDR3: CASSLEGTVREKLFF. CDR3 DNA: TGTGCCAGCAGCTTAGAGGGGACAGTAAGGGAAAAACTGTTTTTT.

The CDR3 protein is CASSPQFRSGASYEQYF. In DNA, the CDR3 is TGTGCCAGCAGCCCACAATTTCGGTCAGGGGCCTCCTACGAGCAGTACTTC. V gene TRBV7-9 combines with J gene TRBJ2-7; D perhaps matches TRBD1 (6 bases). V was cut by 5 bases and J by 0 bases, with 20 bases left in between. The CDR3 contains 17 residues. The germline V gene has CDR1 SEHNR and CDR2 FQNEAQ (reference sequence).